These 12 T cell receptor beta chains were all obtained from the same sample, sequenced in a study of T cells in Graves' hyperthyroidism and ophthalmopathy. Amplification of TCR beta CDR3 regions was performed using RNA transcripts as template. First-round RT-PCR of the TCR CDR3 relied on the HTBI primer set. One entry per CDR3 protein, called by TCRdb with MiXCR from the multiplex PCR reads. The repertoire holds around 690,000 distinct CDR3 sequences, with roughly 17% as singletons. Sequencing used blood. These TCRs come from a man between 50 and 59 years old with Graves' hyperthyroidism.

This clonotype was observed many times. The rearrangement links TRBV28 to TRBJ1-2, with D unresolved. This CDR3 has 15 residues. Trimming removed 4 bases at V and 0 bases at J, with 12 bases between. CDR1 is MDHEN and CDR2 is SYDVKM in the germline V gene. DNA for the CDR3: TGTGCCAGCAGTTCCCCGCTCGGCACTAACTATGGCTACACCTTC. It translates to CASSSPLGTNYGYTF.

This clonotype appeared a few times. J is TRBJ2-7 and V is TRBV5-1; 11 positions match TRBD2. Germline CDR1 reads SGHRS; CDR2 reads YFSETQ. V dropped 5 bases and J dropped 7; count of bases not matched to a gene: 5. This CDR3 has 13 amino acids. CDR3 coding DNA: TGCGCCAGCAGACTAGCGGGAGAAGGGGAGCAGTACTTC. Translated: CASRLAGEGEQYF.

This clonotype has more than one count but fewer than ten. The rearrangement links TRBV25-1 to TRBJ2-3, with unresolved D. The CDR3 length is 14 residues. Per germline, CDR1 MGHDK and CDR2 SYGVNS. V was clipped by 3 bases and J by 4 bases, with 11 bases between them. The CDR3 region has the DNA TGTGCCAGCAGTGACTTCGTAGAAGCAGATACGCAGTATTTT. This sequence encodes CASSDFVEADTQYF.

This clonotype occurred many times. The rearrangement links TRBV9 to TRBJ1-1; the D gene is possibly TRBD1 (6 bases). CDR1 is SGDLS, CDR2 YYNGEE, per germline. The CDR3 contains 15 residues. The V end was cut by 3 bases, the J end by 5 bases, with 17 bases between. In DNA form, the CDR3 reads TGTGCCAGCAGCGCCCGGTGGGGGGCCGGAACTGAAGCTTTCTTT. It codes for CASSARWGAGTEAFF.

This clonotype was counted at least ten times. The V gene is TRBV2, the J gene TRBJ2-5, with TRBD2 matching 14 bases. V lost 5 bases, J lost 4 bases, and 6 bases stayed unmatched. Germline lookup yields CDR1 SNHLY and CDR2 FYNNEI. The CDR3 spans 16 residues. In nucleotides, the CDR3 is TGTGCCAGCAGTCGGGGACTAGCGGGAGTCAGAGAGACCCAGTACTTC. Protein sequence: CASSRGLAGVRETQYF. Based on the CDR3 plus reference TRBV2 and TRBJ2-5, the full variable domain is EPEVTQTPSHQVTQMGQEVILRCVPISNHLYFYWYRQILGQKVEFLVSFYNNEISEKSEIFDDQFSVERPDGSNFTLKIRSTKLEDSAMYFCASSRGLAGVRETQYFGPGTRLLVL.

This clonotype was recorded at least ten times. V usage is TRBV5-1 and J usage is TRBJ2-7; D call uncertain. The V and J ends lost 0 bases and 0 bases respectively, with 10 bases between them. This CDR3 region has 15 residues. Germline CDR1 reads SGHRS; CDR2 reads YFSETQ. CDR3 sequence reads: CASSLVAPSSYEQYF. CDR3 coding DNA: TGCGCCAGCAGCTTGGTGGCTCCATCCTCCTACGAGCAGTACTTC.

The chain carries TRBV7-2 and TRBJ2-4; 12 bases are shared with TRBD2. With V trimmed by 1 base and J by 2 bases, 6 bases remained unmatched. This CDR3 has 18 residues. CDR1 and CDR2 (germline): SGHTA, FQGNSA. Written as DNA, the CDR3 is TGTGCCAGCAGCTTAGGGGCTAGCGGGAGGGCATCCAAAAACATTCAGTACTTC. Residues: CASSLGASGRASKNIQYF.

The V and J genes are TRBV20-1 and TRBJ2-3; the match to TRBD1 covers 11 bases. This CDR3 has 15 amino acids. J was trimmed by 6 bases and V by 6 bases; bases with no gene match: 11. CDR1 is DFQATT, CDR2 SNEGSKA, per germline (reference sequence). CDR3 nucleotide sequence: TGCAGTGCCCCTCATCTCGGGACAGGGGGGGATACGCAGTATTTT. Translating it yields CSAPHLGTGGDTQYF.

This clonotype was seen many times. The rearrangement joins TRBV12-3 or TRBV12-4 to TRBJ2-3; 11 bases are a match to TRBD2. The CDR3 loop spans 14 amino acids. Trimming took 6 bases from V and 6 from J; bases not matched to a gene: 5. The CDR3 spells CASRTSGSVDTQYF. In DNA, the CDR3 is TGTGCCAGCAGAACTAGCGGGAGTGTTGATACGCAGTATTTT.

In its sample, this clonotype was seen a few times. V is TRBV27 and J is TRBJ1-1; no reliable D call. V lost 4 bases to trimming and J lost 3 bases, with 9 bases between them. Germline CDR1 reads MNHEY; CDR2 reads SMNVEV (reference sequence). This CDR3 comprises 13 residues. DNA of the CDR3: TGTGCCAGCAGTTCCTTTTTGGACACTGAAGCTTTCTTT. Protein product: CASSSFLDTEAFF.

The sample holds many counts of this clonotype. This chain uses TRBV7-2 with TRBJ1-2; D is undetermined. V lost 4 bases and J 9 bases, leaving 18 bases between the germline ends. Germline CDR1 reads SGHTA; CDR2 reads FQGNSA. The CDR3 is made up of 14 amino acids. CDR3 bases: TGTGCCAGCAGCTCCGCCGGGCCCGTAGGGCGCTACACCTTC. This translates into CASSSAGPVGRYTF.

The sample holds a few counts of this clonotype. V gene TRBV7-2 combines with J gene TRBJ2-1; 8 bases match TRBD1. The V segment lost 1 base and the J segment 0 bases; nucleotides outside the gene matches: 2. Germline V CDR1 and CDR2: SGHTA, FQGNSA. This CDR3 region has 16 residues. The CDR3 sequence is CASSLDRGSSYNEQFF. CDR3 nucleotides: TGTGCCAGCAGCTTAGACAGGGGGAGCTCCTACAATGAGCAGTTCTTC.